This is a list of T cell receptor beta chains from one sample in a study of T cell responses to AZD1222 COVID-19 vaccine. Profiling relied on immunoSEQ multiplex PCR, and the TCRdb table lists in-frame clones only, not all of them. The repertoire holds tens of thousands of clones, about 90% seen once, with 4% to 6% in the top ten. The starting material was peripheral blood, obtained on day 0 of MenACWY control vaccination. These TCRs come from an adult in good health. Both conserved end residues are part of each CDR3. D genes are given only for firm matches. Clone size is given for some rows only: seen once, a few or many times, or a class if the clone is expanded.

D: .
V: TRBV18
J: TRBJ2-7
size: .
DNA: TGTGCCAGCTCACCCGGGACACCCTCCTACGAGCAGTACTTC
CDR3: CASSPGTPSYEQYF

D: TRBD1
V: TRBV19
J: TRBJ2-7
size: .
DNA: TGTGCCAGTAGTATCTCTGACAGGGGGCCTGCCGAGCAGTACTTC
CDR3: CASSISDRGPAEQYF

D: .
V: TRBV12-3/TRBV12-4
J: TRBJ1-5
size: .
DNA: TGTGCCAGCAGTACGTGGGGCAGCGATCAGCATTTT
CDR3: CASSTWGSDQHF

D: .
V: TRBV5-4
J: TRBJ2-3
size: .
DNA: TGTGCCAGCAGCTTGGGGGCAGGAAGCACAGATACGCAGTATTTT
CDR3: CASSLGAGSTDTQYF

D: TRBD1
V: TRBV3-1/TRBV3-2
J: TRBJ1-4
size: .
DNA: TGTGCCAGCAGCCCCGGACAGGGATTCGAAAAACTGTTTTTT
CDR3: CASSPGQGFEKLFF

D: TRBD2
V: TRBV5-1
J: TRBJ2-3
size: .
DNA: TGCGCCAGCAGCCTGGGGGGACTAGCGGGAAGAGATACGCAGTATTTT
CDR3: CASSLGGLAGRDTQYF

D: TRBD1
V: TRBV6-6
J: TRBJ1-2
size: .
DNA: TGTGCCAGCAGGACCCCCCTGGGACAGGGAGAAGGGGGCTACACCTTC
CDR3: CASRTPLGQGEGGYTF

D: .
V: TRBV5-8
J: TRBJ2-7
size: .
DNA: TGTGCCAGCGCCCGCGCGGGCCCCTACGAGCAGTACTTC
CDR3: CASARAGPYEQYF

D: .
V: TRBV4-1
J: TRBJ2-1
size: .
DNA: TGCGCCAGCAGCCAAGACTCCAGGAGCTCCTACAATGAGCAGTTCTTC
CDR3: CASSQDSRSSYNEQFF

D: .
V: TRBV18
J: TRBJ2-5
size: .
DNA: TGTGCCAGCTCACCCCCGGGCCAAGAGACCCAGTACTTC
CDR3: CASSPPGQETQYF

D: .
V: TRBV10-2
J: TRBJ2-5
size: .
DNA: TGCGCCAGCGGTGGGGCAGGGGAGACCCAGTACTTC
CDR3: CASGGAGETQYF

D: TRBD1
V: TRBV2
J: TRBJ1-5
size: .
DNA: TGTGCCACCCAGGGGGACAGGGGCTATAGCAATCAGCCCCAGCATTTT
CDR3: CATQGDRGYSNQPQHF

D: .
V: TRBV28
J: TRBJ1-2
size: .
DNA: TGTGCCAGCAAGGGGGGCGGCTATGGCTACACCTTC
CDR3: CASKGGGYGYTF

D: .
V: TRBV3-1/TRBV3-2
J: TRBJ1-3
size: once
DNA: TGTGCCAGCAGACCAACAGGGAGCGGAAACACCATATATTTT
CDR3: CASRPTGSGNTIYF

D: .
V: TRBV19
J: TRBJ1-4
size: .
DNA: TGTGCCAGTAGTGTCCAGGCGGATAATGAAAAACTGTTTTTT
CDR3: CASSVQADNEKLFF

D: .
V: TRBV28
J: TRBJ2-1
size: .
DNA: TGTGCCAGCAGTTTAAGTCTGTGGGGTAGGGCCCCTCAGTTCTTC
CDR3: CASSLSLWGRAPQFF

D: .
V: TRBV5-3
J: TRBJ1-3
size: once
DNA: TGTGCCAGAAGCTTGCGAGTGGCACTAACTGGAAACACCATATATTTT
CDR3: CARSLRVALTGNTIYF

D: TRBD2
V: TRBV19
J: TRBJ2-1
size: .
DNA: TGTGCCAGTACCCGGGACTACGCGGGTGAGCAGTTCTTC
CDR3: CASTRDYAGEQFF

D: .
V: TRBV5-1
J: TRBJ1-2
size: .
DNA: TGCGCCAGCAGCTTGGGGGAGGGCGAGTATGGCTACACCTTC
CDR3: CASSLGEGEYGYTF

D: .
V: TRBV19
J: TRBJ2-7
size: .
DNA: TGTGCCAGTAGTACTGTCCTGCTTGACGAGCAGTACTTC
CDR3: CASSTVLLDEQYF